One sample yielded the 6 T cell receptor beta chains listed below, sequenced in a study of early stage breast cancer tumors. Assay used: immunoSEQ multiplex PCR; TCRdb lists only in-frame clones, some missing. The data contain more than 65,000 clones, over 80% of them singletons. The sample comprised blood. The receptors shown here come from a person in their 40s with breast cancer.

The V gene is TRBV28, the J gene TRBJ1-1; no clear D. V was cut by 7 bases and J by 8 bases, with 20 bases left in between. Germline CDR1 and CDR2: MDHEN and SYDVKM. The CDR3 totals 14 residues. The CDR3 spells CASIRVASVWEAFF. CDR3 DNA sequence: TGTGCCAGCATCCGTGTTGCTAGCGTCTGGGAAGCTTTCTTT.

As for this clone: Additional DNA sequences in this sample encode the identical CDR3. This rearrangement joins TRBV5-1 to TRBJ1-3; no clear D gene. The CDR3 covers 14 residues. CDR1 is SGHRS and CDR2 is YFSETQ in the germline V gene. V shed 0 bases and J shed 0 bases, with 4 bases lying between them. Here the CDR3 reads CASSLGSSGNTIYF. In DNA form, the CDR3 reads TGCGCCAGCAGCTTGGGGAGCTCTGGAAACACCATATATTTT. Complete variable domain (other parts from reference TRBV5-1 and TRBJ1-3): KAGVTQTPRYLIKTRGQQVTLSCSPISGHRSVSWYQQTPGQGLQFLFEYFSETQRNKGNFPGRFSGRQFSNSRSEMNVSTLELGDSALYLCASSLGSSGNTIYFGEGSWLTVV.

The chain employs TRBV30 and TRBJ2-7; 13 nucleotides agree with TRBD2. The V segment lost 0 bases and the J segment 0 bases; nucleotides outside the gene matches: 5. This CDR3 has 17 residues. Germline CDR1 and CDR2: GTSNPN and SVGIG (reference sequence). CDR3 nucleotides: TGTGCCTGGAGTGTAGGTCGGACTAGCGGGAGCTCCTACGAGCAGTACTTC. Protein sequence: CAWSVGRTSGSSYEQYF. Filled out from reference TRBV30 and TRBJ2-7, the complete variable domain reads SQTIHQWPATLVQPVGSPLSLECTVEGTSNPNLYWYRQAAGRGLQLLFYSVGIGQISSEVPQNLSASRPQDRQFILSSKKLLLSDSGFYLCAWSVGRTSGSSYEQYFGPGTRLTVT.

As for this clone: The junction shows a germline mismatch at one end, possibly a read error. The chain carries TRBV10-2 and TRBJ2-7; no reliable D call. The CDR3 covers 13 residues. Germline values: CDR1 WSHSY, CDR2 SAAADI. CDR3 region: CASRDTYSYEQYF. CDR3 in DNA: TGCGCCAGCCGTGACACCTACTCCTACGAGCAGTACTTC.

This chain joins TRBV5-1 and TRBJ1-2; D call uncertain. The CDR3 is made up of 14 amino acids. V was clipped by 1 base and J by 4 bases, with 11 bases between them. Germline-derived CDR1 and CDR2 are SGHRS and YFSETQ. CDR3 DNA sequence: TGCGCCAGCAGCTTGAACGGGGAGGGCTATGGCTACACCTTC. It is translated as CASSLNGEGYGYTF.

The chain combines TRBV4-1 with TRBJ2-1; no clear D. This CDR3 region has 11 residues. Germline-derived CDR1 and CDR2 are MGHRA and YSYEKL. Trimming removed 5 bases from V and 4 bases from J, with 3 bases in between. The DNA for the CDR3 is TGCGCCAGCAGCTATTACAATGAGCAGTTCTTC. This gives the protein CASSYYNEQFF.